Shown below are 13 T cell receptor beta chains from a single sample sequenced in a study of cytomegalovirus exposure and HLA in healthy donors. PCR involved 60 Vbeta and 13 Jbeta primers. Assay used: immunoSEQ multiplex PCR; TCRdb lists only in-frame clones, some missing. The repertoire holds approximately 150,000 clones, with around 84% as singletons. The specimen was PBMCs. All receptors come from a young man in good health and CMV-seropositive.

This clone was detected once. In nucleotides, the CDR3 is TGTGCCAGCAGCTTGGGGCGAACCATATATTTT. As protein: CASSLGRTIYF. The chain combines TRBV11-2 with TRBJ1-3; perhaps TRBD1 as D (5 bases). The CDR3 runs 11 residues. Germline loops: CDR1 SGHAT, CDR2 FQNNGV. The V and J ends lost 3 bases and 10 bases respectively, with 7 bases between them.

Turning to this clone: One end of the junction varies from germline; a read error may be responsible. V gene TRBV7-9 combines with J gene TRBJ2-7; the match to TRBD1 covers 10 bases. CDR1 and CDR2 (germline): SEHNR, FQNEAQ (reference sequence). This CDR3 is 15 amino acids long. The CDR3 nucleotides are TGTTCCAGCAGCCAACTTGACAGGGGGCCCTACGAGCAGTACTTC. Amino acid sequence: CSSSQLDRGPYEQYF. The full variable domain, its missing parts supplied by reference TRBV7-9 and TRBJ2-7, is DTGVSQNPRHKITKRGQNVTFRCDPISEHNRLYWYRQTLGQGPEFLTYFQNEAQLEKSRLLSDRFSAERPKGSFSTLEIQRTEQGDSAMYLCSSSQLDRGPYEQYFGPGTRLTVT.

The chain carries TRBV6-5 and TRBJ2-1, with TRBD1 matching 8 bases. J lost 8 bases, V lost 5 bases, and 11 bases had no gene match. The CDR3 runs 15 residues. CDR1 MNHEY and CDR2 SVGAGI come from the germline V gene. The DNA of the CDR3 is TGTGCCAGCAGTCGCCGACAGGGGAGAAACCATGAGCAGTTCTTC. Translated, it gives CASSRRQGRNHEQFF.

In its sample, this clone was seen once. The genes are TRBV5-8 and TRBJ1-5, with 9 bases identical to TRBD1. The germline CDR1 and CDR2 sequences are SGHTS and YDEGEE. This CDR3 contains 15 residues. The V and J ends lost 4 bases and 4 bases, in that order; junction bases with no gene match: 6. CDR3 DNA sequence: TGTGCCAGCAGCCTTACAGGGGGCTGGAATCAGCCCCAGCATTTT. Its protein is CASSLTGGWNQPQHF.

V gene TRBV7-2 combines with J gene TRBJ1-4; TRBD1 matches at 9 bases. The CDR3 consists of 15 residues. The junction had 4 bases not matched to a gene; V was cut back by 1 base and J by 7 bases. Per the germline V gene, CDR1 is SGHTA and CDR2 is FQGNSA. Here the CDR3 reads CASSLEGQGGEKLFF. The CDR3 DNA sequence: TGTGCCAGCAGCTTAGAGGGACAGGGCGGTGAAAAACTGTTTTTT.

The chain carries TRBV15 and TRBJ1-1; 9 bases are shared with TRBD1. The V segment lost 4 bases and the J segment 3 bases; nucleotides outside the gene matches: 6. The CDR3 totals 15 residues. Germline CDR1 and CDR2: LNHNV and YYDKDF (reference sequence). CDR3 bases: TGTGCCACCAGCAACCCGGGACAGGGCTACACTGAAGCTTTCTTT. Protein sequence: CATSNPGQGYTEAFF.

The CDR3 sequence: CASSPGTSGFYEQYV. CDR3 sequence (DNA): TGTGCCAGCAGCCCCGGGACTAGCGGGTTCTACGAGCAGTACGTC. This chain links TRBV27 with TRBJ2-7; 12 bases match TRBD2. V lost 6 bases and J lost 3; bases outside the gene matches: 6. This CDR3 is built from 15 residues. The germline CDR1 and CDR2 sequences are MNHEY and SMNVEV (reference sequence).

This clone was recorded a few times. V is TRBV10-1 and J is TRBJ2-1, with 11 bases fitting TRBD1. Unmatched junction bases numbered 3, after V lost 5 bases and J lost 3 bases. Germline values: CDR1 WNHNN, CDR2 SYGVQD (reference sequence). The CDR3 spans 15 residues. The CDR3 sequence is CASSPGTGGYNEQFF. The CDR3 DNA reads TGCGCCAGCAGTCCCGGGACAGGGGGCTACAATGAGCAGTTCTTC.

The V and J genes are TRBV2 and TRBJ2-7, with D perhaps matching TRBD1 (5 bases). V was cut by 8 bases and J by 2 bases, with 16 bases left in between. CDR1 and CDR2 (germline): SNHLY, FYNNEI. This CDR3 has 14 residues. For the CDR3, the DNA is TGTGCCAGCGCCCTGGGGCAGGACCCCTACGAGCAGTACGTC. This encodes CASALGQDPYEQYV.

The chain recombines TRBV7-9 with TRBJ1-5, with D unresolved. CDR3 length: 13 amino acids. The V gene lost 1 base and the J gene lost 7 bases, with 8 bases spanning the gap. CDR1 and CDR2 (germline): SEHNR, FQNEAQ (reference sequence). CDR3 loop: CASSLDFIQPQHF. CDR3 in DNA: TGTGCCAGCAGCTTAGACTTCATCCAGCCCCAGCATTTT.

Turning to this clone: One end of the junction varies from germline; a read error may be responsible. The chain joins TRBV18 to TRBJ2-3; 15 bases map to TRBD2. This CDR3 comprises 15 residues. CDR1 and CDR2 from the germline V gene are KGHSH and LQKENI. The CDR3 loop reads CASSPQTGTSGRIGF. Here the CDR3 DNA reads TGTGCCAGCTCACCCCAGACCGGGACTAGCGGGAGGATCGGTTTT.

This sequence joins TRBV30 and TRBJ2-3; 11 positions match TRBD1. This CDR3 comprises 15 residues. V was pared by 3 bases and J by 3 bases, with 5 bases of the junction left unmatched. Germline CDR1 reads GTSNPN; CDR2 reads SVGIG (reference sequence). The CDR3 protein is CAWRDRGRTTDTQYF. CDR3 bases: TGTGCCTGGAGGGACAGGGGGCGGACGACAGATACGCAGTATTTT.

The chain is built from TRBV5-4 and TRBJ2-4, with D possibly being TRBD2 (7 bases). From germline, CDR1 is SGHNT and CDR2 YYREEE (reference sequence). V lost 4 bases, J lost 6 bases, and 29 bases lay in between. The CDR3 has 19 amino acids. The CDR3 nucleotides read TGTGCCAGCAGCCCGGCGGGGGCAGCGGCGGGCAGGGAGAGAAACATTCAGTACTTC. Translated: CASSPAGAAAGRERNIQYF.